This T cell receptor beta chain was identified during a study of blood T cells in healthy people across ages. At the level of the study: Roughly one uniquely barcoded beta molecule per two T cells was captured. Study results and caveats: Roughly linear declines in TCR beta diversity per million T cells occurred with age. From one million sequenced T cells, diversity estimates were lower bounds.

To note about this clonotype: Antigen unknown.

A second PCR, run for about 7 to 11 cycles, used a sample-barcoded 5' primer plus a J-beta primer mix. Each cDNA molecule carried a tag from a template-switch adaptor that contained 12 random nucleotides. Each CDR3 protein gets one entry after TCRdb re-called the 5' RACE reads with MiXCR. The sample lists roughly 1.6 million distinct CDR3 sequences; 34% were seen once. The V gene's germline CDR1 is SNHLY and CDR2 FYNNEI. This CDR3 spans 15 amino acids. Between the trimmed V and J ends, which lost 3 bases and 3 bases, there was a span of 14 bases. This clonotype was sampled from a woman under 40 in good health. The rearrangement joins TRBV2 to TRBJ1-2; possibly TRBD1 for D (5 bases). The sample was blood. CDR3 residues: CASSDVRGAYYGYTF. CDR3 coding DNA: TGTGCCAGCAGTGATGTACGTGGGGCGTACTATGGCTACACCTTC. The complete variable domain, with remaining parts taken from reference TRBV2 and TRBJ1-2, reads EPEVTQTPSHQVTQMGQEVILRCVPISNHLYFYWYRQILGQKVEFLVSFYNNEISEKSEIFDDQFSVERPDGSNFTLKIRSTKLEDSAMYFCASSDVRGAYYGYTFGSGTRLTVV.